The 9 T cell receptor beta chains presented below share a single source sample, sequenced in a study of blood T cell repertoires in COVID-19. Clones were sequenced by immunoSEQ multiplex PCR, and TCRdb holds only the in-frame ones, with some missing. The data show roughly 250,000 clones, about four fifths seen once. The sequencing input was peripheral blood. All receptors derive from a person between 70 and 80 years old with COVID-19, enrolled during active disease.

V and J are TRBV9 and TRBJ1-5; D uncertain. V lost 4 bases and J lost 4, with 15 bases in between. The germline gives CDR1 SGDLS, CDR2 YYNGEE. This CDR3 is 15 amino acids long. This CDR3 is CASSPNNGKNQPQHF. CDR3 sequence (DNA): TGTGCCAGCAGCCCCAACAACGGGAAAAATCAGCCCCAGCATTTT.

CDR3 nucleotides: TGCGCCAGCAGCTGGACTAGTCCTGCCGGGGAGCTGTTTTTT. Encoded protein: CASSWTSPAGELFF. The rearrangement uses TRBV5-1 and TRBJ2-2, with 7 bases lining up with TRBD2. The CDR3 is 14 amino acids. With V trimmed by 3 bases and J by 6 bases, 5 bases remained unmatched. Germline CDR1 SGHRS, CDR2 YFSETQ.

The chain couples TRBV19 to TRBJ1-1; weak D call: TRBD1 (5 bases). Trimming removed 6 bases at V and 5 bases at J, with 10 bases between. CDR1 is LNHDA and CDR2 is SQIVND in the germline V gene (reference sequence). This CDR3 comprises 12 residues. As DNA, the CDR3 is TGTGCCAGTAGGCGGCAGGGTACTGAAGCTTTCTTT. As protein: CASRRQGTEAFF.

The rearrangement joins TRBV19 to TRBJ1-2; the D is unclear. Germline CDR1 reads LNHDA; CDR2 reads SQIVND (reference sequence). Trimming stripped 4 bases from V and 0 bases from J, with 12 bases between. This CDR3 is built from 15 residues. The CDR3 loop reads CASSSLPGTNYGYTF. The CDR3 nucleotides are TGTGCCAGTAGTAGTCTGCCGGGAACTAACTATGGCTACACCTTC.

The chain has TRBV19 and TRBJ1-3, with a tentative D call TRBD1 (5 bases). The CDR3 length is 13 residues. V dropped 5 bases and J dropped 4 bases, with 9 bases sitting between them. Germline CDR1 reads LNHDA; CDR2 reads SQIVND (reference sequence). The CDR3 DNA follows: TGTGCCAGTAGTCGAAGACAGGGAAACACCATATATTTT. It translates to CASSRRQGNTIYF. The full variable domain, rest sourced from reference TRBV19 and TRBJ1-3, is DGGITQSPKYLFRKEGQNVTLSCEQNLNHDAMYWYRQDPGQGLRLIYYSQIVNDFQKGDIAEGYSVSREKKESFPLTVTSAQKNPTAFYLCASSRRQGNTIYFGEGSWLTVV.

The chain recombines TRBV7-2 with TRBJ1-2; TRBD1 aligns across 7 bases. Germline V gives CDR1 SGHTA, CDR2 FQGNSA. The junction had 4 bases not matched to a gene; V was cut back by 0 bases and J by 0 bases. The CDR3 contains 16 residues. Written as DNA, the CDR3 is TGTGCCAGCAGCTTAGCCTCCGGGACAGCTAACTATGGCTACACCTTC. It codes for CASSLASGTANYGYTF.

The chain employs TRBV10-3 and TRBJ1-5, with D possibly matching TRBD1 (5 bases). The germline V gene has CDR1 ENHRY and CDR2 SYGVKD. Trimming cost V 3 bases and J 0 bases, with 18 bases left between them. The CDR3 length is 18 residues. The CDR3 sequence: CAISDEAGQVYSNQPQHF. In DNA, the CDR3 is TGTGCCATCAGTGATGAGGCAGGGCAGGTCTATAGCAATCAGCCCCAGCATTTT.

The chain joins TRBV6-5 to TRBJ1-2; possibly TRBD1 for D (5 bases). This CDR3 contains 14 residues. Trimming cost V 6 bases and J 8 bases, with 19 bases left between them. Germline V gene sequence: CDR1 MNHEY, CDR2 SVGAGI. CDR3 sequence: CASSKRGGAWGYTF. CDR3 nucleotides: TGTGCCAGCAGCAAACGGGGAGGGGCCTGGGGCTACACCTTC.

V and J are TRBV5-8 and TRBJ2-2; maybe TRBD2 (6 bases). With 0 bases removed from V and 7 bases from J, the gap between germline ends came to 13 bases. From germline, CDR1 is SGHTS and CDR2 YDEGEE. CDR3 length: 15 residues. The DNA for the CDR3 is TGTGCCAGCAGCTTGGCGGCGGGACCTCACGGGGAGCTGTTTTTT. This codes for CASSLAAGPHGELFF. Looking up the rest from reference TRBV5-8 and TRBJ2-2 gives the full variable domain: EAGVTQSPTHLIKTRGQQATLRCSPISGHTSVYWYQQALGLGLQFLLWYDEGEERNRGNFPPRFSGRQFPNYSSELNVNALELEDSALYLCASSLAAGPHGELFFGEGSRLTVL.